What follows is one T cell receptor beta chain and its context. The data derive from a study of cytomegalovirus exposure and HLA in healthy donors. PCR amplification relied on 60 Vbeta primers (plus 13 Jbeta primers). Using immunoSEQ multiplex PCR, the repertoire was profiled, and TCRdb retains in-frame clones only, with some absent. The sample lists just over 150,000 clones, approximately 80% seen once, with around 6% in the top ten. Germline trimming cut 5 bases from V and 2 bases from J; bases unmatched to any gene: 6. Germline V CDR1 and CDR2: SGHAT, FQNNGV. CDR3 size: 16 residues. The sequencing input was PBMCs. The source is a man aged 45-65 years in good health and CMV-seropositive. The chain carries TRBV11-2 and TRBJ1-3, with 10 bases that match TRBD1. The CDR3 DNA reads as TGTGCCAGCAGCACCGGAGGGACAGGGGCTGGAAACACCATATATTTT. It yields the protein CASSTGGTGAGNTIYF.